Below, 28 T cell receptor beta chains from the same sample are listed, as sequenced in a study of cytomegalovirus exposure and HLA in healthy donors. The data were produced by immunoSEQ multiplex PCR, yet TCRdb's version contains in-frame clones alone and is incomplete. The profile shows approximately 150,000 clones, about 82% of them singletons. The sample consisted of PBMCs. These receptors were taken from a man aged 25 to 40 in good health and CMV-seropositive.

This chain uses TRBV5-1 with TRBJ2-7; 10 bases match TRBD1. Germline-derived CDR1 and CDR2 are SGHRS and YFSETQ. This CDR3 has 15 amino acids. With 3 bases clipped from V and 5 bases from J, the junction kept 8 bases outside the gene matches. CDR3 in DNA: TGCGCCAGCAGCTGGGGGCGGGACAGGGGCCACGAGCAGTACTTC. Protein product: CASSWGRDRGHEQYF.

This clone was found once. This chain uses TRBV4-3 with TRBJ2-3, with 12 bases that match TRBD2. In germline, CDR1 is LGHNA, CDR2 YSLEER. V gave up 0 bases and J gave up 9 bases; unmatched junction bases: 10. The CDR3 length is 17 residues. This CDR3 reads CASSQDDLAGGPGTQYF. The CDR3 bases are TGCGCCAGCAGCCAAGACGACCTAGCGGGGGGGCCAGGAACGCAGTATTTT.

The J gene is TRBJ2-4, the V gene TRBV7-9; 11 bases match TRBD1. Looked up from germline, CDR1 is SEHNR and CDR2 is FQNEAQ (reference sequence). The V and J ends lost 1 base and 1 base, in that order; junction bases with no gene match: 9. The length of the CDR3 is 19 residues. The CDR3 region is CASSLVGTGGRLAKNIQYF. The CDR3 DNA sequence: TGTGCCAGCAGCTTAGTCGGGACAGGGGGACGTCTGGCCAAAAACATTCAGTACTTC.

The rearrangement links TRBV5-4 to TRBJ2-3; D is possibly TRBD2 (7 bases). This CDR3 is built from 15 residues. CDR1 and CDR2 from the germline V gene are SGHNT and YYREEE (reference sequence). V was pared by 3 bases and J by 1 base, with 12 bases between. In DNA, the CDR3 is TGTGCCAGCAGCTCGAACGGGGGGCGCACAGATACGCAGTATTTT. Translation gives CASSSNGGRTDTQYF. The whole variable domain, filled in from reference TRBV5-4 and TRBJ2-3, reads ETGVTQSPTHLIKTRGQQVTLRCSSQSGHNTVSWYQQALGQGPQFIFQYYREEENGRGNFPPRFSGLQFPNYSSELNVNALELDDSALYLCASSSNGGRTDTQYFGPGTRLTVL.

The rearrangement links TRBV2 to TRBJ2-1; 9 bases agree with TRBD2. Per the germline V gene, CDR1 is SNHLY and CDR2 is FYNNEI. CDR3 length: 18 amino acids. The ends lost 7 bases at V and 6 bases at J; junction bases unmatched: 19. The CDR3 sequence: CASNVGLAGGLRGNEQFF. As DNA, the CDR3 is TGTGCCAGCAATGTCGGCCTGGCGGGGGGGCTCAGGGGCAATGAGCAGTTCTTC.

The V gene is TRBV9, the J gene TRBJ1-1; D remains unclear. V gave up 0 bases and J gave up 3 bases, with 12 bases separating them. The CDR3 loop spans 15 amino acids. Germline V CDR1 and CDR2: SGDLS, YYNGEE. The CDR3 DNA reads TGTGCCAGCAGCGTAGCGAACCGGGGAGACACTGAAGCTTTCTTT. Its translation is CASSVANRGDTEAFF.

This clone appeared a single time. The chain recombines TRBV6-1 with TRBJ1-4; no definite D call. The CDR3 length is 13 residues. Germline V gene sequence: CDR1 MNHNS, CDR2 SASEGT. The V and J ends lost 7 bases and 8 bases respectively, with 14 bases between them. CDR3 DNA sequence: TGTGCCAGCAAGAAAACAGAGGGAGAAAAACTGTTTTTT. Translated: CASKKTEGEKLFF.

V is TRBV27 and J is TRBJ1-3; unclear D gene. This CDR3 is 13 amino acids long. V was pared by 5 bases and J by 6 bases, with 11 bases between. CDR1 and CDR2 (germline): MNHEY, SMNVEV (reference sequence). CDR3 coding DNA: TGTGCCAGCAGTATAAACGGAGAAAACACCATATATTTT. Its protein product is CASSINGENTIYF.

V gene TRBV12-5 combines with J gene TRBJ2-2, with 12 bases fitting TRBD1. The CDR3 is 17 amino acids. V lost 3 bases, J lost 7 bases, and 9 bases stayed unmatched. Germline V gene sequence: CDR1 LGHNT, CDR2 FRNRAP. For the CDR3, the DNA is TGTGCTAGTGGTTTTCATATTAGGGACAGGGGGCACGGGGAGCTGTTTTTT. Its protein product is CASGFHIRDRGHGELFF.

This clone was detected a few times. The chain links TRBV7-8 to TRBJ2-7, with D perhaps TRBD2 (7 bases). Germline V gene lookup returns CDR1 SGHVS and CDR2 FQNEAQ. Trimming cost V 5 bases and J 1 base, with 18 bases left between them. The CDR3 totals 16 residues. DNA for the CDR3: TGTGCCAGCAGCCCTCTTGCGGGGGCCACTTCCTACGAGCAGTACTTC. Its translation is CASSPLAGATSYEQYF. Together with reference TRBV7-8 and TRBJ2-7, the CDR3 gives the full variable domain: GAGVSQSPRYKVAKRGQDVALRCDPISGHVSLFWYQQALGQGPEFLTYFQNEAQLDKSGLPSDRFFAERPEGSVSTLKIQRTQQEDSAVYLCASSPLAGATSYEQYFGPGTRLTVT.

The CDR3 reads CASSPGTGGWNEQFF. The CDR3 DNA follows: TGTGCCAGCAGCCCCGGGACAGGGGGCTGGAATGAGCAGTTCTTC. The chain links TRBV7-6 to TRBJ2-1; 12 bases map to TRBD1. The V gene's germline CDR1 is SGHVS and CDR2 FNYEAQ. The V and J ends lost 5 bases and 7 bases, in that order; junction bases with no gene match: 6. This CDR3 comprises 15 residues. The full variable domain, completed using reference TRBV7-6 and TRBJ2-1, is GAGVSQSPRYKVTKRGQDVALRCDPISGHVSLYWYRQALGQGPEFLTYFNYEAQQDKSGLPNDRFSAERPEGSISTLTIQRTEQRDSAMYRCASSPGTGGWNEQFFGPGTRLTVL.

The V and J genes are TRBV9 and TRBJ1-1; D is perhaps TRBD1 (6 bases). The germline V gene encodes CDR1 SGDLS and CDR2 YYNGEE. CDR3 length equals 15 residues. V lost 1 base and J 4 bases, leaving 14 bases between the germline ends. The CDR3 sequence is CASSVHRDGSTEAFF. The CDR3 DNA reads as TGTGCCAGCAGCGTACACAGGGATGGGAGCACTGAAGCTTTCTTT.

The table lists this clone with a count of one. The chain uses TRBV29-1 and TRBJ2-1; 7 bases align to TRBD1. The germline CDR1 and CDR2 sequences are SQVTM and ANQGSEA. J was trimmed by 4 bases and V by 4 bases; bases with no gene match: 7. The CDR3 has 14 residues. CDR3 DNA: TGCAGCGTTGTCCCCGGGACAGCTTACAATGAGCAGTTCTTC. Protein sequence: CSVVPGTAYNEQFF.

This chain uses TRBV2 with TRBJ2-4, with 9 bases fitting TRBD1. Germline V gene lookup returns CDR1 SNHLY and CDR2 FYNNEI. This CDR3 has 16 residues. V shed 2 bases and J 2 bases; nucleotides not matched to a gene: 4. The CDR3 loop reads CASSERDRAPKNIQYF. CDR3 in DNA: TGTGCCAGCAGTGAAAGGGACAGGGCGCCCAAAAACATTCAGTACTTC.

There are a few counts of this clone. This chain links TRBV18 with TRBJ2-1; 11 bases align to TRBD1. CDR3 size: 16 residues. The germline gives CDR1 KGHSH, CDR2 LQKENI. The trim removed 0 bases at V and 8 bases at J, leaving 6 bases unmatched. CDR3 in DNA: TGTGCCAGCTCACCACCGTTAGGACAGGGGGCAGATGAGCAGTTCTTC. Protein product: CASSPPLGQGADEQFF.

This chain links TRBV4-1 with TRBJ2-7; TRBD2 matches 9 bases. CDR3 length equals 14 residues. Germline CDR1 reads MGHRA; CDR2 reads YSYEKL. With 3 bases clipped from V and 2 bases from J, the junction kept 2 bases outside the gene matches. The CDR3 bases are TGCGCCAGCAGCCAGGGCGGGGGGGCCTACGAGCAGTACTTC. It specifies CASSQGGGAYEQYF.

This chain joins TRBV6-5 and TRBJ2-5; D might be TRBD1 (6 bases). Judging by the DNA end, TRBJ2-7 fits better; the J call may be wrong. The CDR3 has 14 residues. Germline values: CDR1 MNHEY, CDR2 SVGAGI. The CDR3: CASSGTPSGYEQYF. The CDR3 DNA sequence: TGTGCCAGCAGCGGGACACCGTCGGGCTACGAGCAGTACTTC.

This chain joins TRBV5-1 and TRBJ2-7, with 9 bases lining up with TRBD2. Trimming took 0 bases from V and 2 from J; bases not matched to a gene: 9. Per the germline V gene, CDR1 is SGHRS and CDR2 is YFSETQ. This CDR3 spans 17 amino acids. CDR3: CASSLGPRTSVPYEQYF. CDR3 nucleotides: TGCGCCAGCAGCTTGGGTCCCCGGACTAGCGTTCCCTACGAGCAGTACTTC.

The chain employs TRBV19 and TRBJ1-4, with 10 nucleotides matching TRBD1. Germline CDR1 LNHDA, CDR2 SQIVND (reference sequence). The CDR3 loop spans 13 amino acids. V shed 8 bases, J shed 7 bases, and the junction held 4 bases outside the gene matches. DNA for the CDR3: TGTGCCAGTGGGGACAGGGGTATTGAAAAACTGTTTTTT. Its translation: CASGDRGIEKLFF.

The rearrangement uses TRBV29-1 and TRBJ2-2; D is perhaps TRBD2 (5 bases). V lost 0 bases, J lost 2 bases, and 16 bases lay in between. Per the germline V gene, CDR1 is SQVTM and CDR2 is ANQGSEA. The CDR3 loop spans 17 amino acids. The CDR3 DNA reads as TGCAGCGTTGAAGATTACGGGGTGGTGAGTAACACCGGGGAGCTGTTTTTT. It is translated as CSVEDYGVVSNTGELFF.

The CDR3 DNA reads TGTGCCAGCAGCGTCGCAGGGGCCAGCTCTGGAAACACCATATATTTT. This encodes CASSVAGASSGNTIYF. The chain couples TRBV7-2 to TRBJ1-3, with D perhaps TRBD1 (6 bases). Germline CDR1 reads SGHTA; CDR2 reads FQGNSA. The CDR3 consists of 16 residues. The V end was cut by 5 bases, the J end by 0 bases, with 14 bases between.

This chain connects TRBV9 to TRBJ1-1; TRBD1 is a possible D gene (6 bases). From germline, CDR1 is SGDLS and CDR2 YYNGEE. Trimming removed 4 bases at V and 1 base at J, with 11 bases between. CDR3 length: 14 amino acids. As DNA, the CDR3 is TGTGCCAGCAGCCCAGAGACAGGGAACACTGAAGCTTTCTTT. This gives the protein CASSPETGNTEAFF.

The CDR3 loop reads CASRISGGAWETQYF. CDR3 sequence (DNA): TGTGCCAGCAGGATTAGCGGGGGGGCATGGGAGACCCAGTACTTC. The chain recombines TRBV6-5 with TRBJ2-5, with 11 bases aligning to TRBD2. Trimming removed 6 bases from V and 5 bases from J; junction bases left unmatched: 8. Germline CDR1 MNHEY, CDR2 SVGAGI. CDR3 length: 15 residues.

The chain recombines TRBV7-8 with TRBJ2-7; 8 bases are a match to TRBD1. J gave up 3 bases and V 5 bases, and 9 bases lay outside the gene matches. Germline CDR1 SGHVS, CDR2 FQNEAQ. The CDR3 has 15 amino acids. The CDR3 coding sequence is TGTGCCAGCAGCCCTGGACAGGGAAGTAGCTACGAGCAGTACTTC. Translated: CASSPGQGSSYEQYF.

This clone was seen a handful of times. The rearrangement joins TRBV7-9 to TRBJ1-5; weak D call: TRBD1 (6 bases). The CDR3 spans 13 residues. The V gene lost 5 bases and the J gene lost 4 bases, with 9 bases spanning the gap. The germline CDR1 and CDR2 sequences are SEHNR and FQNEAQ (reference sequence). CDR3 region: CASSVTGNQPQHF. Here the CDR3 DNA reads TGTGCCAGCAGCGTCACAGGGAATCAGCCCCAGCATTTT. Full variable domain (rest looked up from reference TRBV7-9 and TRBJ1-5): DTGVSQNPRHKITKRGQNVTFRCDPISEHNRLYWYRQTLGQGPEFLTYFQNEAQLEKSRLLSDRFSAERPKGSFSTLEIQRTEQGDSAMYLCASSVTGNQPQHFGDGTRLSIL.

The gene calls are TRBV6-5 and TRBJ2-3; D is undetermined. CDR1 and CDR2 (germline): MNHEY, SVGAGI. The germline V and J ends were trimmed by 2 bases and 5 bases, with 14 bases remaining between them. This CDR3 has 15 amino acids. For the CDR3, the DNA is TGTGCCAGCAGTTACCAGGCAACGCTCCTAGATACGCAGTATTTT. Its protein is CASSYQATLLDTQYF.

This chain links TRBV9 with TRBJ2-7; 9 nucleotides match TRBD1. CDR3 length: 14 amino acids. After removal of 4 bases from V and 2 bases from J, the junction contained 4 bases not matched to a gene. The germline CDR1 and CDR2 sequences are SGDLS and YYNGEE. The CDR3 spells CASSPRTGAYEQYF. In DNA, the CDR3 is TGTGCCAGCAGCCCGCGGACAGGGGCCTACGAGCAGTACTTC.

This chain links TRBV14 with TRBJ2-4, with 8 bases aligning to TRBD2. V dropped 2 bases and J dropped 1; count of bases not matched to a gene: 7. Germline loops: CDR1 SGHDN, CDR2 FVKESK. The CDR3 covers 17 residues. The CDR3 nucleotides read TGTGCCAGCAGCCAACACTTAGCGGGGATCGCCAAAAACATTCAGTACTTC. Translated: CASSQHLAGIAKNIQYF.